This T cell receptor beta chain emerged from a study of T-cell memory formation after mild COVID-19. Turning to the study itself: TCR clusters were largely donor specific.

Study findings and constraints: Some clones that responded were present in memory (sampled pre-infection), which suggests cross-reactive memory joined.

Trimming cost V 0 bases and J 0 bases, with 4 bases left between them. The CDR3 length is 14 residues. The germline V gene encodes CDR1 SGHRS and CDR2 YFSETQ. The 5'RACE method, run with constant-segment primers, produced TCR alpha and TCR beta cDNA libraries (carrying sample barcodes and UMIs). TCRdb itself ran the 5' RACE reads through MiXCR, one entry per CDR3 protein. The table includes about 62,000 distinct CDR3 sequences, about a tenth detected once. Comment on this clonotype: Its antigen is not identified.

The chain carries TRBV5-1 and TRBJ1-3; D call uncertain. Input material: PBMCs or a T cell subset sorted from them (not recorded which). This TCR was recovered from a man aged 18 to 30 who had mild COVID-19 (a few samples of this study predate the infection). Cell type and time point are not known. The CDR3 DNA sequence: TGCGCCAGCAGCTTGGACAACTCTGGAAACACCATATATTTT. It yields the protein CASSLDNSGNTIYF.